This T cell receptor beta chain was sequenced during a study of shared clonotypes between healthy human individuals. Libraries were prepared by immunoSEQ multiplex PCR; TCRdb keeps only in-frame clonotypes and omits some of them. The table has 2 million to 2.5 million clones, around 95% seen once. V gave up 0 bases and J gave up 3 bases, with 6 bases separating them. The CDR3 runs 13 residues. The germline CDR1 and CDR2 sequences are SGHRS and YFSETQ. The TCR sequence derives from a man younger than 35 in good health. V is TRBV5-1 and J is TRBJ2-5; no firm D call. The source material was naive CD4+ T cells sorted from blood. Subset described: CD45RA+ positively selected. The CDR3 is CASSLDTEETQYF. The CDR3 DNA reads TGCGCCAGCAGCTTGGACACCGAAGAGACCCAGTACTTC.